Listed below are T cell receptor beta chains from one sample, sequenced in a study of response to subunit inactivated influenza vaccine. TCRdb analysed the RT-PCR reads with MiXCR anew, one entry per CDR3 protein. The table includes approximately 700,000 distinct CDR3 sequences, approximately 14% detected once. The source was PBMCs from blood, collected 12 days after vaccination. The receptors were sampled from a man in his forties or fifties who received an inactivated influenza vaccine. CDR3s include the opening cysteine and the closing phenylalanine or tryptophan. The D gene is left open where the match is weak. A row's size may be missing; if present it is once, few, many or a size class.

clone_size cdr3_length j_call d_call v_call cdr3_aa cdr3_nt
few 14 TRBJ2-7 TRBD1 TRBV7-6 CASSLAQGVYEQYF TGTGCCAGCAGCTTAGCACAGGGGGTCTACGAGCAGTACTTC
. 16 TRBJ2-3 TRBD1 TRBV7-9 CASSPPGTGLGDTQYF TGTGCCAGCAGCCCGCCCGGGACAGGGCTCGGAGATACGCAGTATTTT
. 16 TRBJ2-7 TRBD2 TRBV12-3/TRBV12-4 CASMKRTSGSKHEQYF TGTGCCAGCATGAAGCGGACTAGCGGGAGTAAACACGAGCAGTACTTC
. 14 TRBJ2-1 . TRBV11-1 CASSLSAVYNEQFF TGTGCCAGCAGCTTATCCGCAGTGTACAATGAGCAGTTCTTC
. 14 TRBJ2-3 . TRBV27 CASSGAESTDTQYF TGTGCCAGCAGTGGGGCAGAAAGCACAGATACGCAGTATTTT
. 14 TRBJ1-2 TRBD1 TRBV13 CASSTGQGDYGYTF TGTGCCAGCAGCACCGGACAGGGAGACTATGGCTACACCTTC
. 12 TRBJ2-1 . TRBV12-3/TRBV12-4 CASSILSGEQFF TGTGCCAGCAGTATACTTAGCGGTGAGCAGTTCTTC
. 13 TRBJ1-5 . TRBV20-1 CSAEGTKNQPQHF TGCAGTGCTGAGGGGACAAAAAATCAGCCCCAGCATTTT
. 14 TRBJ2-7 . TRBV3-1 CASSQGYPSYEQYF TGTGCCAGCAGCCAAGGCTATCCCTCCTACGAGCAGTACTTC
. 15 TRBJ2-3 . TRBV12-3/TRBV12-4 CASSLWAGSTDTQYF TGTGCCAGCAGTTTATGGGCAGGGAGCACAGATACGCAGTATTTT
. 15 TRBJ2-3 . TRBV4-3 CASSQGPDFTDTQYF TGCGCCAGCAGCCAAGGGCCGGACTTCACAGATACGCAGTATTTT
. 11 TRBJ2-7 . TRBV4-3 CASSLECEQYF TGCGCCAGCAGCCTGGAGTGCGAGCAGTACTTC
many 12 TRBJ2-5 . TRBV6-2/TRBV6-3 CASSYGKETQYF TGTGCCAGCAGTTACGGGAAAGAGACCCAGTACTTC
. 12 TRBJ1-2 . TRBV20-1 CSASGLTYGYTF TGCAGTGCTAGTGGGTTAACCTATGGCTACACCTTC
many 13 TRBJ1-6 . TRBV15 CATSRDRGEPLHF TGTGCCACCAGCAGAGATCGAGGGGAACCCCTCCACTTT
. 15 TRBJ2-2 TRBD1 TRBV7-6 CASSSPDRVPGELFF TGTGCCAGCAGCTCCCCGGACAGGGTACCTGGGGAGCTGTTTTTT
. 16 TRBJ2-5 TRBD2 TRBV2 CASMGLAYEGQETQYF TGTGCCAGCATGGGACTAGCGTATGAGGGCCAAGAGACCCAGTACTTC
. 15 TRBJ2-1 TRBD2 TRBV6-5 CASSYGGGRASEQFF TGTGCCAGCAGTTATGGCGGCGGGAGGGCCAGTGAGCAGTTCTTC
few 15 TRBJ2-3 . TRBV5-1 CASKSSEFPTDTQYF TGCGCCAGCAAGTCTAGCGAGTTTCCCACAGATACGCAGTATTTT
few 22 TRBJ2-1 TRBD2 TRBV4-2 CASSPRPRLTSAGTSDHNEQFF TGTGCCAGCAGCCCCCGGCCCCGACTCACCTCAGCCGGGACTAGCGATCACAATGAGCAGTTCTTC
. 17 TRBJ2-7 TRBD2 TRBV9 CASSVAASGRASYEQYF TGTGCCAGCAGCGTAGCGGCTAGCGGGAGGGCCTCCTACGAGCAGTACTTC
many 11 TRBJ2-7 . TRBV2 CASSLKAEQYF TGTGCCAGCAGTCTCAAGGCGGAGCAGTACTTC
. 11 TRBJ2-7 . TRBV6-2/TRBV6-3 CASSTNRVRYF TGTGCCAGCAGCACGAACAGGGTACGGTACTTC
few 17 TRBJ1-1 . TRBV11-2 CASSSTGSGRANTEAFF TGTGCCAGCAGCTCAACAGGAAGTGGGAGAGCGAACACTGAAGCTTTCTTT
few 13 TRBJ1-1 . TRBV6-5 CASSWGWGTEAFF TGTGCCAGCAGTTGGGGGTGGGGCACTGAAGCTTTCTTT
few 13 TRBJ1-2 . TRBV15 CATSRVQGDPQTF TGTGCCACCAGCAGAGTGCAGGGTGATCCCCAAACCTTC
few 15 TRBJ2-7 TRBD1 TRBV29-1 CSVEETGTADYEQYF TGCAGCGTTGAAGAAACCGGGACAGCAGACTACGAGCAGTACTTC
. 15 TRBJ2-3 TRBD2 TRBV7-9 CASSRSGGRRNTQYF TGTGCCAGCAGCCGTAGCGGGGGCCGTCGAAATACGCAGTATTTT
. 12 TRBJ1-6 . TRBV7-9 CASSLERSPLHF TGTGCCAGCAGCTTAGAACGCTCACCCCTCCACTTT
. 17 TRBJ2-1 TRBD2 TRBV4-1 CASSLLGLVRSWGEQFF TGCGCCAGCAGCCTACTTGGACTAGTACGATCGTGGGGTGAGCAGTTCTTC
. 15 TRBJ1-1 . TRBV11-2 CASSLDRGDNTEAFF TGTGCCAGCAGCTTAGACAGGGGCGACAACACTGAAGCTTTCTTT
. 15 TRBJ2-4 TRBD1 TRBV11-1 CASSPYDAGGTIQYF TGTGCCAGCAGCCCCTACGATGCAGGGGGAACCATTCAGTACTTC
few 15 TRBJ2-7 TRBD1 TRBV5-1 CASSLLGQGFYEQYF TGCGCCAGCAGCTTGTTGGGACAGGGATTCTACGAGCAGTACTTC
few 14 TRBJ1-5 . TRBV18 CASSPGTMGQPQHF TGTGCCAGCTCACCCGGGACAATGGGACAGCCCCAGCATTTT
. 15 TRBJ1-1 . TRBV20-1 CSARGTDRRGTEAFF TGCAGTGCTAGAGGGACAGACCGTCGGGGCACTGAAGCTTTCTTT
. 15 TRBJ2-6 . TRBV29-1 CSVVGSISGANVLTF TGCAGCGTTGTAGGCAGCATCTCTGGGGCCAACGTCCTGACTTTC
few 19 TRBJ2-3 TRBD2 TRBV9 CASSVEGASGRASTDTQYF TGTGCCAGCAGCGTTGAGGGGGCTAGCGGGAGGGCCAGCACAGATACGCAGTATTTT
. 13 TRBJ1-6 . TRBV29-1 CSVREQPNSPLHF TGCAGCGTTCGGGAACAGCCTAATTCACCCCTCCACTTT
many 15 TRBJ2-1 . TRBV6-5 CASSYEENLYNEQFF TGTGCCAGCAGTTACGAGGAGAACCTATACAATGAGCAGTTCTTC
. 14 TRBJ2-7 . TRBV5-1 CASSPRGGMYEQYF TGCGCCAGCAGCCCGAGGGGTGGGATGTACGAGCAGTACTTC
few 16 TRBJ2-1 TRBD2 TRBV11-3 CASSLDGRGVGNEQFF TGTGCCAGCAGCTTAGATGGGAGGGGCGTGGGAAATGAGCAGTTCTTC